This T cell receptor beta chain was identified in a study of blood T cell repertoires in COVID-19. Study-wide context: The origin of the acute and convalescent COVID-19 samples was the United States, Italy and Spain. T cells, B-cell-depleted T cells, or PBMCs supplied cDNA or gDNA.

In the original workflow: By means of reference gene primer amplification, nucleated cell counts were estimated. Clones were sequenced by immunoSEQ multiplex PCR, and TCRdb holds only the in-frame ones, with some missing. The V and J calls and clone size were taken over from that table, and D and trimming were inferred from the DNA. The table includes approximately 110,000 clones, about four fifths detected once. The V segment lost 1 base and the J segment 3 bases; nucleotides outside the gene matches: 4. This CDR3 region has 15 residues. Germline loops: CDR1 SGHAT, CDR2 FQDESV (reference sequence). This TCR was recovered from a woman between 65 and 79 years old with acute or convalescent COVID-19. The chain recombines TRBV11-1 with TRBJ2-5; 8 bases align to TRBD1. Sequencing input: peripheral blood. This CDR3 is CASSLGGQGEETQYF. For the CDR3, the DNA is TGTGCCAGCAGCTTAGGAGGACAGGGCGAAGAGACCCAGTACTTC.